The 28 T cell receptor beta chains reported below all come from one sample, sequenced in a study of T cells in localized non-small cell lung cancer. Libraries were prepared by immunoSEQ multiplex PCR; TCRdb keeps only in-frame clonotypes and omits some of them. The sample records about 8,000 clones, around 87% being singletons. The material was peripheral blood, obtained before any cancer treatment. The receptor set was obtained from a male donor older than 55 with stage III lung adenocarcinoma.

The V and J genes are TRBV19 and TRBJ2-3; 7 positions agree with TRBD2. Germline V gene lookup returns CDR1 LNHDA and CDR2 SQIVND (reference sequence). The CDR3 has 15 amino acids. V was pared by 6 bases and J by 2 bases, with 8 bases of the junction left unmatched. CDR3 sequence (DNA): TGTGCCAGTAGGGATCGCGGGGGACCCACAGATACGCAGTATTTT. Protein product: CASRDRGGPTDTQYF. The variable domain in full, with the rest retrieved from reference TRBV19 and TRBJ2-3, is DGGITQSPKYLFRKEGQNVTLSCEQNLNHDAMYWYRQDPGQGLRLIYYSQIVNDFQKGDIAEGYSVSREKKESFPLTVTSAQKNPTAFYLCASRDRGGPTDTQYFGPGTRLTVL.

The chain couples TRBV2 to TRBJ1-6; D uncertain. V lost 0 bases, J lost 12 bases, and 15 bases lay in between. The CDR3 is 15 amino acids. CDR1 and CDR2 (germline): SNHLY, FYNNEI. CDR3 in DNA: TGTGCCAGCAGTGAAGCCGGTTTGGGCATACGACCCCTCCACTTT. Translated: CASSEAGLGIRPLHF.

The V call is TRBV5-1, the J call TRBJ2-1, with TRBD2 matching over 7 bases. The germline V gene encodes CDR1 SGHRS and CDR2 YFSETQ. The CDR3 has 16 amino acids. The V gene end was trimmed by 3 bases and the J gene end by 0 bases; junction bases not matched to a gene: 6. The CDR3 nucleotides are TGCGCCAGCAGCTCTGGCGGGAGCGGCTCCTACAATGAGCAGTTCTTC. Protein sequence: CASSSGGSGSYNEQFF.

This clone has more than one count but fewer than ten. The rearrangement links TRBV7-8 to TRBJ2-5, with D hard to call. CDR1 and CDR2 from the germline V gene are SGHVS and FQNEAQ. CDR3 length equals 12 residues. Trimming removed 6 bases from V and 3 bases from J, with 8 bases in between. The CDR3 nucleotides read TGTGCCAGCAGTCGAATTGAAGAGACCCAGTACTTC. Translation gives CASSRIEETQYF.

The V call is TRBV5-8, the J call TRBJ1-2; no clear D. The germline V and J ends were trimmed by 4 bases and 4 bases, with 17 bases remaining between them. This CDR3 region has 15 residues. The V gene's germline CDR1 is SGHTS and CDR2 YDEGEE. CDR3 region: CASSPQLGGTYGYTF. The CDR3 DNA reads as TGTGCCAGCAGCCCCCAGTTGGGCGGAACCTATGGCTACACCTTC.

The J gene is TRBJ1-5, the V gene TRBV7-9; 10 nucleotides align to TRBD1. There are 16 residues in the CDR3. Germline V gene sequence: CDR1 SEHNR, CDR2 FQNEAQ (reference sequence). V shed 4 bases and J 4 bases; nucleotides not matched to a gene: 7. The CDR3 DNA reads as TGTGCCAGCAGCTCCTGGACAGGGGGGCCTAATCAGCCCCAGCATTTT. The encoded protein is CASSSWTGGPNQPQHF.

This clone appeared once. The CDR3 DNA sequence: TGTGCCAGCAGCCCTGGAAGGGTTGAAGCTTTCTTT. Protein product: CASSPGRVEAFF. The rearrangement uses TRBV7-9 and TRBJ1-1; D remains unclear. Trimming pared 5 bases from V and 7 bases from J, leaving 11 bases between. Per the germline V gene, CDR1 is SEHNR and CDR2 is FQNEAQ (reference sequence). The CDR3 length is 12 residues.

CDR3 residues: CAWIQGNSPLHF. In DNA, the CDR3 is TGTGCCTGGATACAGGGGAATTCACCCCTCCACTTT. The V gene is TRBV30, the J gene TRBJ1-6, with 7 nucleotides matching TRBD1. J gave up 7 bases and V 4 bases, and 1 base lay outside the gene matches. Germline CDR1 and CDR2: GTSNPN and SVGIG (reference sequence). The CDR3 length is 12 residues. The entire variable domain, with the rest obtained from reference TRBV30 and TRBJ1-6, is as follows: SQTIHQWPATLVQPVGSPLSLECTVEGTSNPNLYWYRQAAGRGLQLLFYSVGIGQISSEVPQNLSASRPQDRQFILSSKKLLLSDSGFYLCAWIQGNSPLHFGNGTRLTVT.

J is TRBJ2-1 and V is TRBV29-1, with 16 bases fitting TRBD2. The CDR3 spans 17 residues. Trimming cost V 4 bases and J 2 bases; bases outside gene matches: 5. Germline CDR1 SQVTM, CDR2 ANQGSEA. As DNA, the CDR3 is TGCAGCGTTGCGATAGGGACTAGCGGGAGGGCCTACAATGAGCAGTTCTTC. Translated, it gives CSVAIGTSGRAYNEQFF.

The V and J genes are TRBV5-1 and TRBJ2-3; 11 bases are shared with TRBD2. CDR3 length: 17 residues. The V gene end was trimmed by 2 bases and the J gene end by 6 bases; junction bases not matched to a gene: 11. CDR1 is SGHRS and CDR2 is YFSETQ in the germline V gene. The CDR3 DNA follows: TGCGCCAGCAGCTTAGGCCTTAGCGGGGGGGCGTCGGATACGCAGTATTTT. Translating gives CASSLGLSGGASDTQYF.

The chain links TRBV15 to TRBJ2-5; 9 bases are a match to TRBD2. This CDR3 spans 15 amino acids. The ends lost 5 bases at V and 2 bases at J; junction bases unmatched: 6. CDR1 is LNHNV and CDR2 is YYDKDF in the germline V gene (reference sequence). CDR3 protein: CATSPTSGPQETQYF. The DNA of the CDR3 is TGTGCCACCAGCCCGACTAGCGGCCCTCAAGAGACCCAGTACTTC.

This clone turned up a few times. J is TRBJ1-2 and V is TRBV5-4; a weak D match, TRBD1 (6 bases). The CDR3 is made up of 15 amino acids. The V and J ends lost 0 bases and 0 bases respectively, with 9 bases between them. Germline CDR1 and CDR2: SGHNT and YYREEE (reference sequence). The CDR3 DNA is TGTGCCAGCAGCTTGGGACAGGCTTCTAACTATGGCTACACCTTC. Protein: CASSLGQASNYGYTF. Together with reference TRBV5-4 and TRBJ1-2, the CDR3 gives the full variable domain: ETGVTQSPTHLIKTRGQQVTLRCSSQSGHNTVSWYQQALGQGPQFIFQYYREEENGRGNFPPRFSGLQFPNYSSELNVNALELDDSALYLCASSLGQASNYGYTFGSGTRLTVV.

CDR3 nucleotides: TGTGCCAGCAGTGAGCTTCAGGGGGCAGGGAACTATGGCTACACCTTC. This translates into CASSELQGAGNYGYTF. V usage is TRBV2 and J usage is TRBJ1-2, with 8 bases lining up with TRBD1. V lost 3 bases, J lost 2 bases, and 8 bases stayed unmatched. This CDR3 has 16 amino acids. Germline CDR1 is SNHLY and CDR2 is FYNNEI.

The V gene is TRBV5-4, the J gene TRBJ2-7; TRBD2 matches 8 bases. This CDR3 has 16 residues. Germline V gene sequence: CDR1 SGHNT, CDR2 YYREEE (reference sequence). V lost 0 bases, J lost 3 bases, and 8 bases stayed unmatched. The CDR3 region has the DNA TGTGCCAGCAGCTTGGGGGGAGCGGGAGTAGTCTACGAGCAGTACTTC. Protein: CASSLGGAGVVYEQYF.

The chain joins TRBV7-9 to TRBJ2-2; D is undetermined. The CDR3 extends over 15 amino acids. The germline CDR1 and CDR2 sequences are SEHNR and FQNEAQ (reference sequence). V was pared by 5 bases and J by 0 bases, with 10 bases between. CDR3 nucleotide sequence: TGTGCCAGCAGCCCAACTCGAGCGAACACCGGGGAGCTGTTTTTT. Encoded protein: CASSPTRANTGELFF.

The chain links TRBV7-2 to TRBJ2-7; D unclear. Germline values: CDR1 SGHTA, CDR2 FQGNSA. The V end lost 7 bases, the J end lost 2 bases, and 18 bases lay between the germline ends. This CDR3 comprises 15 residues. CDR3: CASTPHLSGAYEQYF. CDR3 nucleotides: TGTGCCAGCACCCCTCACCTGTCAGGAGCCTACGAGCAGTACTTC.

CDR3 in DNA: TGTGCCAGCAGCTTAATGGTGAGGGATACGCAGTATTTT. Protein product: CASSLMVRDTQYF. The chain combines TRBV7-3 with TRBJ2-3; D ambiguous. Trimming left V 1 base short and J 6 bases short, with 8 bases between. Germline CDR1 is SGHTA and CDR2 is FQGTGA. This CDR3 is built from 13 residues.

The genes are TRBV7-3 and TRBJ2-2, with TRBD1 matching over 8 bases. The ends lost 4 bases at V and 1 base at J; junction bases unmatched: 2. This CDR3 region has 15 residues. The V gene's germline CDR1 is SGHTA and CDR2 FQGTGA. CDR3 bases: TGTGCCAGCAGCTCCGGACAGGGGAACACCGGGGAGCTGTTTTTT. This gives the protein CASSSGQGNTGELFF.

V and J are TRBV9 and TRBJ2-3; 7 bases are shared with TRBD2. Germline CDR1 reads SGDLS; CDR2 reads YYNGEE. This CDR3 contains 16 residues. Trimming cost V 0 bases and J 3 bases; bases outside gene matches: 7. CDR3 loop: CASSVEAGPPTDTQYF. In DNA form, the CDR3 reads TGTGCCAGCAGCGTAGAAGCGGGGCCCCCGACAGATACGCAGTATTTT. The variable domain in full, with the rest retrieved from reference TRBV9 and TRBJ2-3, is DSGVTQTPKHLITATGQRVTLRCSPRSGDLSVYWYQQSLDQGLQFLIQYYNGEERAKGNILERFSAQQFPDLHSELNLSSLELGDSALYFCASSVEAGPPTDTQYFGPGTRLTVL.

The J gene is TRBJ2-7, the V gene TRBV29-1, with a possible D match to TRBD2 (6 bases). Germline values: CDR1 SQVTM, CDR2 ANQGSEA. Trimming pared 2 bases from V and 4 bases from J, leaving 6 bases between. The CDR3 loop spans 11 amino acids. CDR3 nucleotide sequence: TGCAGCGTTGAAAGCGGGTACGAGCAGTACTTC. This encodes CSVESGYEQYF.

The chain recombines TRBV5-4 with TRBJ2-7; 14 bases map to TRBD2. CDR1 is SGHNT, CDR2 YYREEE, per germline (reference sequence). The CDR3 runs 17 residues. With 5 bases clipped from V and 5 bases from J, the junction kept 12 bases outside the gene matches. The CDR3 nucleotides are TGTGCCAGCAGTTCCGGGACTAGCGGGGGAAGCGCCCACGAGCAGTACTTC. Its protein product is CASSSGTSGGSAHEQYF.

The CDR3: CASSQERGGGAHNEQFF. In nucleotides, the CDR3 is TGCGCCAGCAGCCAAGAACGAGGCGGGGGGGCACACAATGAGCAGTTCTTC. The rearrangement joins TRBV4-1 to TRBJ2-1, with 9 bases identical to TRBD2. The CDR3 runs 17 residues. The V gene end was trimmed by 0 bases and the J gene end by 5 bases; junction bases not matched to a gene: 8. Germline loops: CDR1 MGHRA, CDR2 YSYEKL.

The V gene is TRBV9, the J gene TRBJ2-7; D is perhaps TRBD1 or TRBD2 (5 bases each). Trimming left V 2 bases short and J 0 bases short, with 9 bases between. Germline V gene data show CDR1 as SGDLS and CDR2 as YYNGEE. The CDR3 has 14 amino acids. The CDR3 spells CASSVGLASYEQYF. For the CDR3, the DNA is TGTGCCAGCAGCGTGGGGCTAGCCTCCTACGAGCAGTACTTC. Complete variable domain (other parts from reference TRBV9 and TRBJ2-7): DSGVTQTPKHLITATGQRVTLRCSPRSGDLSVYWYQQSLDQGLQFLIQYYNGEERAKGNILERFSAQQFPDLHSELNLSSLELGDSALYFCASSVGLASYEQYFGPGTRLTVT.

The chain links TRBV27 to TRBJ2-7; weak D call: TRBD2 (6 bases). Germline V gives CDR1 MNHEY, CDR2 SMNVEV (reference sequence). The CDR3 length is 14 residues. V was shortened by 3 bases and J by 3 bases, with 12 bases between the two germline ends. CDR3 in DNA: TGTGCCAGCAGTTTGGGGGGTTCCATCTACGAGCAGTACTTC. Translating it yields CASSLGGSIYEQYF.

CDR3 sequence (DNA): TGTGCCAGCAGTTCGGGCCCCTATGGCTACACCTTC. Translated: CASSSGPYGYTF. This rearrangement joins TRBV28 to TRBJ1-2; D call uncertain. This CDR3 region has 12 residues. Trimming pared 4 bases from V and 4 bases from J, leaving 7 bases between. Germline V lookup: CDR1 MDHEN, CDR2 SYDVKM.

The V gene is TRBV6-4, the J gene TRBJ1-6; D gene unclear. The germline V gene encodes CDR1 MRHNA and CDR2 SNTAGT. The CDR3 spans 13 residues. Trimming removed 3 bases at V and 8 bases at J, with 8 bases between. The CDR3 sequence is CASSEAYDSPLHF. The CDR3 DNA sequence: TGTGCCAGCAGTGAAGCTTATGATTCACCCCTCCACTTT.

The CDR3 loop reads CASKEGVNTEAFF. CDR3 sequence (DNA): TGTGCCAGCAAGGAGGGGGTGAACACTGAAGCTTTCTTT. The chain is built from TRBV6-1 and TRBJ1-1, with D possibly TRBD1 on 6 matching bases. This CDR3 is built from 13 residues. Trimming took off 7 bases at V and 0 bases at J, with 9 bases between the two ends. Germline CDR1 is MNHNS and CDR2 is SASEGT.

This clone is a singleton in its sample. CDR3 nucleotide sequence: TGTGCCAGCAGCTTAGCAGGACAGGGGGCACGAGAGACCCAGTACTTC. Its protein is CASSLAGQGARETQYF. The chain has TRBV7-9 and TRBJ2-5; TRBD1 agrees at 11 bases. Germline CDR1 is SEHNR and CDR2 is FQNEAQ (reference sequence). The CDR3 sequence is 16 residues long. Trimming cost V 0 bases and J 4 bases; bases outside gene matches: 4.